Sequencing of this TCR beta chain was carried out in a study of T-cell reconstitution after alpha-beta-depleted transplantation in children. This CDR3 is built from 14 residues. This clonotype was detected ten times or more. A library of TCRbeta sequences, prepared with unique molecular identifiers, was generated. TCRdb ran MiXCR on the PCR reads and lists one entry per CDR3 protein. The sample lists about 640,000 distinct CDR3 sequences, about 15% occurring once. The chain has TRBV21-1 and TRBJ2-7. TRBV21-1 is classified as a pseudogene. The sample in question was PBMCs from the stem cell graft donor, obtained from the stem cell graft. This sequence was found in a human donor who donated a stem cell graft to a child with acute myeloid leukemia. For the CDR3, the DNA is TGTGCCAGCAGCAACCGACAATCGTCCTACGAGCAGTACGTC. It yields the protein CASSNRQSSYEQYV.